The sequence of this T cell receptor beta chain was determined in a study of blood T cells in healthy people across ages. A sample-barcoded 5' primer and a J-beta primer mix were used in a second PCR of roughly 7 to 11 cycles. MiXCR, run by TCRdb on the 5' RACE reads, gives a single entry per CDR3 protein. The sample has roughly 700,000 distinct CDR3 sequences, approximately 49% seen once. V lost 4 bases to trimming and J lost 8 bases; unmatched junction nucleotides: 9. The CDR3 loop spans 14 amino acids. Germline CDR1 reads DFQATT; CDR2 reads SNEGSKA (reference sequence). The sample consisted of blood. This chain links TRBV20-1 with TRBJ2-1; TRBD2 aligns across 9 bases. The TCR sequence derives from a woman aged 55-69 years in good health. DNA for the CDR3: TGCAGTGCTAAGGCTAGCGGGAAATGGGATGAGCAGTTCTTC. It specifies CSAKASGKWDEQFF.